A single sample is the source of the 21 T cell receptor beta chains below, sequenced in a study of T and B cells in COVID-19 patients. Multiplex PCR with BIOMED2 TRB-A/B primer pools amplified TRB rearrangements. TCRdb analysed the multiplex PCR reads with MiXCR anew, one entry per CDR3 protein. The sample lists roughly 16,000 distinct CDR3 sequences, roughly 31% occurring once. From blood, about 250-500 ng of genomic DNA served as TRB template. Material for sequencing was blood. The receptor set was obtained from a human donor who had recovered from COVID-19.

V and J are TRBV5-4 and TRBJ2-5; D gene unclear. This CDR3 is 14 amino acids long. V shed 8 bases and J shed 11 bases, with 25 bases lying between them. Germline lookup yields CDR1 SGHNT and CDR2 YYREEE (reference sequence). The DNA of the CDR3 is TGTGCCAGTTACATTTACCTCGATACCGATGAGCAGTACTTC. It specifies CASYIYLDTDEQYF.

The rearrangement joins TRBV5-1 to TRBJ2-3, with 12 bases that match TRBD2. After removal of 0 bases from V and 6 bases from J, the junction contained 8 bases not matched to a gene. Germline values: CDR1 SGHRS, CDR2 YFSETQ. CDR3 length: 17 residues. CDR3 nucleotide sequence: TGCGCCAGCAGCTTGGGGCTAGCGGGGGGGCTCAGCGATACGCAGTATTTT. Its protein is CASSLGLAGGLSDTQYF.

This clonotype occurred a few times. V is TRBV19 and J is TRBJ1-2; D is unclear. This CDR3 comprises 13 residues. The germline V gene encodes CDR1 LNHDA and CDR2 SQIVND (reference sequence). V lost 6 bases and J 0 bases, leaving 8 bases between the germline ends. This CDR3 is CASRGLANYGYTF. DNA of the CDR3: TGTGCCAGTAGAGGGTTGGCTAACTATGGCTACACCTTC.

This clonotype was seen only once. CDR3 DNA sequence: TGTGCCATCAGTGAGTCGGTCGGCTCGGGCTATGGCTACACCTTC. It codes for CAISESVGSGYGYTF. The chain combines TRBV10-3 with TRBJ1-2, with D unclear. With 0 bases removed from V and 4 bases from J, the gap between germline ends came to 12 bases. This CDR3 has 15 amino acids. Looked up from germline, CDR1 is ENHRY and CDR2 is SYGVKD.

In this sample, this clonotype is medium-sized. This sequence joins TRBV19 and TRBJ2-3; D gene uncertain. The CDR3 contains 15 residues. V shed 4 bases and J shed 2 bases, with 13 bases lying between them. Germline-derived CDR1 and CDR2 are LNHDA and SQIVND (reference sequence). CDR3: CASSTPGHYTDTQYF. In nucleotides, the CDR3 is TGTGCCAGTAGTACCCCGGGCCATTACACAGATACGCAGTATTTT.

The rearrangement joins TRBV6-5 to TRBJ2-3; no definite D call. V was trimmed by 2 bases and J by 4 bases, leaving 10 bases between them. Looked up from germline, CDR1 is MNHEY and CDR2 is SVGAGI. The CDR3 runs to 14 residues. CDR3 amino acids: CASSYDGPPDTQYF. The CDR3 nucleotides read TGTGCCAGCAGTTACGACGGGCCTCCAGATACGCAGTATTTT.

J is TRBJ1-2 and V is TRBV29-1; 7 nucleotides match TRBD1. Germline lookup yields CDR1 SQVTM and CDR2 ANQGSEA. The CDR3 length is 14 residues. The J segment lost 4 bases and the V segment lost 7 bases, leaving 12 bases of the junction unmatched. The CDR3 coding sequence is TGCAGCGGGACCCTTCAGGGGGAGGGCTATGGCTACACCTTC. Translating it yields CSGTLQGEGYGYTF.

There are a few counts of this clonotype. This rearrangement joins TRBV7-6 to TRBJ2-1, with unresolved D. Germline V gene sequence: CDR1 SGHVS, CDR2 FNYEAQ. Trimming took 1 base from V and 0 from J, leaving 10 bases between them. This CDR3 is 16 amino acids long. The DNA for the CDR3 is TGTGCCAGCAGCTTAGTGACCAGCCCCTCCTACAATGAGCAGTTCTTC. Protein sequence: CASSLVTSPSYNEQFF.

The chain links TRBV2 to TRBJ2-7; D is possibly TRBD2 (6 bases). This CDR3 comprises 14 residues. V was pared by 3 bases and J by 1 base, with 10 bases between. Looked up from germline, CDR1 is SNHLY and CDR2 is FYNNEI. The CDR3 loop is CASSDWGRSYEQYF. The CDR3, as DNA: TGTGCCAGCAGTGACTGGGGGAGGTCCTACGAGCAGTACTTC. The full variable domain, with the rest looked up from reference TRBV2 and TRBJ2-7, is EPEVTQTPSHQVTQMGQEVILRCVPISNHLYFYWYRQILGQKVEFLVSFYNNEISEKSEIFDDQFSVERPDGSNFTLKIRSTKLEDSAMYFCASSDWGRSYEQYFGPGTRLTVT.

This clonotype is medium-sized in the sample. The chain employs TRBV27 and TRBJ2-7, with D perhaps matching TRBD1 (6 bases). CDR1 is MNHEY, CDR2 SMNVEV, per germline (reference sequence). The V end lost 5 bases, the J end lost 4 bases, and 15 bases lay between the germline ends. This CDR3 is 14 amino acids long. The CDR3 region has the DNA TGTGCCAGCAGTGGAGACAGGAACAATTACGAGCAGTACTTC. This translates into CASSGDRNNYEQYF.

This chain joins TRBV5-5 and TRBJ2-3; no reliable D call. V lost 4 bases and J 7 bases, leaving 7 bases between the germline ends. The CDR3 contains 11 residues. In germline, CDR1 is SGHKS, CDR2 YYEKEE (reference sequence). CDR3: CASSRLNTQYF. DNA for the CDR3: TGTGCCAGCAGCCGCCTGAATACGCAGTATTTT.

In this sample, this clonotype turned up a few times. This chain joins TRBV30 and TRBJ1-2; D gene uncertain. The V end was cut by 5 bases, the J end by 8 bases, with 18 bases between. CDR1 is GTSNPN, CDR2 SVGIG, per germline (reference sequence). The CDR3 is 13 residues long. The CDR3 DNA is TGTGCCTGGGATATGAGCCGAAATAAGGGCTACACCTTC. It specifies CAWDMSRNKGYTF.

The chain recombines TRBV5-1 with TRBJ2-1; TRBD2 aligns across 9 bases. The germline V gene has CDR1 SGHRS and CDR2 YFSETQ. Trimming removed 5 bases from V and 10 bases from J; junction bases left unmatched: 10. This CDR3 has 14 amino acids. In DNA, the CDR3 is TGCGCCAGCAGTTATAGTATAAGCGGGAGGGAGCAGTTCTTC. Amino acids: CASSYSISGREQFF.

This clonotype was counted only a few times. The J gene is TRBJ1-2, the V gene TRBV15; 11 bases match TRBD1. The CDR3 runs 15 residues. CDR1 and CDR2 (germline): LNHNV, YYDKDF (reference sequence). Germline trimming cut 5 bases from V and 5 bases from J; bases unmatched to any gene: 7. The CDR3 DNA reads as TGTGCCACCAGCCCGCGGACAGGGGGCTTATATGGCTACACCTTC. Translating it yields CATSPRTGGLYGYTF.

This chain uses TRBV30 with TRBJ1-5; D may be TRBD1 (5 bases). The CDR3 is 12 amino acids. The V gene's germline CDR1 is GTSNPN and CDR2 SVGIG (reference sequence). The V gene lost 2 bases and the J gene lost 4 bases, with 6 bases spanning the gap. CDR3 in DNA: TGTGCCTGGAGTTCAGGGAATCAGCCCCAGCATTTT. Translated, it gives CAWSSGNQPQHF. The full variable domain, in which reference TRBV30 and TRBJ1-5 provide the parts outside the CDR3, is SQTIHQWPATLVQPVGSPLSLECTVEGTSNPNLYWYRQAAGRGLQLLFYSVGIGQISSEVPQNLSASRPQDRQFILSSKKLLLSDSGFYLCAWSSGNQPQHFGDGTRLSIL.

In its sample, this clonotype was seen a few times. DNA of the CDR3: TGTGCCTGGAGGGGGGGGGGGACAGATACGCAGTATTTT. It codes for CAWRGGGTDTQYF. The chain couples TRBV30 to TRBJ2-3; 7 bases agree with TRBD2. This CDR3 has 13 residues. CDR1 is GTSNPN, CDR2 SVGIG, per germline (reference sequence). The V and J ends lost 3 bases and 3 bases, in that order; junction bases with no gene match: 3.

This clonotype is labeled medium-sized (0.01 to 0.1%). The chain recombines TRBV27 with TRBJ2-2; 11 bases are shared with TRBD2. The junction had 14 bases not matched to a gene; V was cut back by 4 bases and J by 4 bases. The CDR3 is made up of 19 amino acids. Germline V gene sequence: CDR1 MNHEY, CDR2 SMNVEV (reference sequence). Written as DNA, the CDR3 is TGTGCCAGCAGTTCTCGACTAGCGGGAAGGGGGTTGGGCACCGGGGAGCTGTTTTTT. As protein: CASSSRLAGRGLGTGELFF.

This clonotype was detected only a few times. This chain joins TRBV6-2 or TRBV6-3 and TRBJ2-1; 10 positions agree with TRBD1. V lost 6 bases and J lost 5; bases outside the gene matches: 7. The CDR3 runs 15 residues. The germline gives CDR1 MNHEY, CDR2 SVGEGT. The CDR3 protein is CASSPDRGRHNEQFF. The DNA for the CDR3 is TGTGCCAGCAGCCCCGACAGGGGGCGTCACAATGAGCAGTTCTTC.

The rearrangement links TRBV6-1 to TRBJ2-2, with TRBD2 identical over 14 bases. CDR1 and CDR2 from the germline V gene are MNHNS and SASEGT. Trimming removed 5 bases from V and 4 bases from J; junction bases left unmatched: 3. The CDR3 spans 16 residues. The CDR3: CASSRTSGRLTGELFF. CDR3 nucleotide sequence: TGTGCCAGCAGTCGGACTAGCGGGAGGCTCACCGGGGAGCTGTTTTTT.

The chain employs TRBV24-1 and TRBJ2-1, with D maybe TRBD2 (5 bases). V was pared by 7 bases and J by 0 bases, with 18 bases between. Germline CDR1 KGHDR, CDR2 SFDVKD. CDR3 length: 17 residues. This chain's CDR3 is CATSREVLVYSYNEQFF. The CDR3, as DNA: TGTGCCACCAGCCGGGAAGTCCTCGTTTACTCCTACAATGAGCAGTTCTTC.

In its sample, this clonotype was seen a few times. The chain joins TRBV12-3 or TRBV12-4 to TRBJ1-2; D is unresolved. V lost 6 bases and J lost 4, with 12 bases in between. The CDR3 has 13 amino acids. CDR3 nucleotides: TGTGCCAGCAGCCTTACAGAGTCCTATGGCTACACCTTC. This codes for CASSLTESYGYTF.